The 9 T cell receptor beta chains listed next were all sequenced from one sample in a study of blood T cell repertoires in COVID-19. This table comes from immunoSEQ multiplex PCR, and its TCRdb copy is limited to in-frame clones, with some not included. This table has 150,000 or so clones, 85% to 90% appearing once. Sequencing used peripheral blood. Every receptor here comes from a man in his 60s with COVID-19, enrolled during active disease.

The chain is built from TRBV4-2 and TRBJ1-6, with 7 bases aligning to TRBD1. From germline, CDR1 is LGHNA and CDR2 YNFKEQ. The CDR3 sequence is 13 residues long. The V and J ends lost 0 bases and 10 bases, in that order; junction bases with no gene match: 0. The CDR3 reads CASSQEGGSPLHF. In DNA form, the CDR3 reads TGTGCCAGCAGCCAAGAAGGGGGCTCACCCCTCCACTTT.

The CDR3 loop reads CASRPGTGNTGELFF. Here the CDR3 DNA reads TGCGCCAGCAGACCTGGGACTGGCAACACCGGGGAGCTGTTTTTT. The chain is built from TRBV5-1 and TRBJ2-2; D might be TRBD2 (6 bases). Germline V gene lookup returns CDR1 SGHRS and CDR2 YFSETQ. V lost 5 bases, J lost 2 bases, and 13 bases lay in between. The CDR3 covers 15 residues.

This clone was recorded a few times. The genes are TRBV30 and TRBJ1-4; D might be TRBD1 (5 bases). CDR3 size: 14 residues. Deletions cut 0 bases from V and 8 bases from J, with 13 bases between. Germline V gene sequence: CDR1 GTSNPN, CDR2 SVGIG (reference sequence). The CDR3 sequence is CAWSVPFGGEKLFF. The CDR3 region has the DNA TGTGCCTGGAGTGTCCCCTTTGGGGGGGAAAAACTGTTTTTT. Combining the CDR3 with reference TRBV30 and TRBJ1-4 gives the whole variable domain SQTIHQWPATLVQPVGSPLSLECTVEGTSNPNLYWYRQAAGRGLQLLFYSVGIGQISSEVPQNLSASRPQDRQFILSSKKLLLSDSGFYLCAWSVPFGGEKLFFGSGTQLSVL.

This clone was detected only a few times. The chain carries TRBV5-1 and TRBJ1-2; 9 nucleotides agree with TRBD1. The germline V gene has CDR1 SGHRS and CDR2 YFSETQ. This CDR3 region has 14 residues. Trimming took 4 bases from V and 4 from J; bases not matched to a gene: 5. CDR3 sequence reads: CASSTGTGIYGYTF. For the CDR3, the DNA is TGCGCCAGCAGCACCGGGACAGGGATCTATGGCTACACCTTC. Filled out from reference TRBV5-1 and TRBJ1-2, the complete variable domain reads KAGVTQTPRYLIKTRGQQVTLSCSPISGHRSVSWYQQTPGQGLQFLFEYFSETQRNKGNFPGRFSGRQFSNSRSEMNVSTLELGDSALYLCASSTGTGIYGYTFGSGTRLTVV.

The DNA of the CDR3 is TGTGCCAGCTCACCAGGACAGGGTGTCGTCTCTGGAAACACCATATATTTT. Translation gives CASSPGQGVVSGNTIYF. This chain joins TRBV18 and TRBJ1-3, with 8 nucleotides matching TRBD1. Germline V gives CDR1 KGHSH, CDR2 LQKENI. The length of the CDR3 is 17 residues. V was clipped by 2 bases and J by 0 bases; unmatched bases: 6.

The chain employs TRBV5-1 and TRBJ2-7; 7 bases match TRBD1. The CDR3 loop spans 14 amino acids. The germline V gene has CDR1 SGHRS and CDR2 YFSETQ. V lost 0 bases to trimming and J lost 4 bases; unmatched junction nucleotides: 4. The CDR3, as DNA: TGCGCCAGCAGCTTGGCCAGGGGGTCTTACGAGCAGTACTTC. Translation gives CASSLARGSYEQYF. Variable domain in full (rest from reference TRBV5-1 and TRBJ2-7): KAGVTQTPRYLIKTRGQQVTLSCSPISGHRSVSWYQQTPGQGLQFLFEYFSETQRNKGNFPGRFSGRQFSNSRSEMNVSTLELGDSALYLCASSLARGSYEQYFGPGTRLTVT.

The chain recombines TRBV5-5 with TRBJ1-5, with a weak D call TRBD1 (5 bases). CDR1 and CDR2 from the germline V gene are SGHKS and YYEKEE (reference sequence). Trimming pared 2 bases from V and 1 base from J, leaving 13 bases between. The CDR3 spans 16 residues. The CDR3 DNA reads TGTGCCAGCAGCTTCGTCGGGGGAGCGAGCAATCAGCCCCAGCATTTT. Translated: CASSFVGGASNQPQHF.

CDR3 in amino acids: CASSLPGLVGDTQYF. In DNA, the CDR3 is TGTGCCAGCAGCCTGCCGGGACTAGTGGGAGATACGCAGTATTTT. The chain combines TRBV5-4 with TRBJ2-3, with TRBD2 identical over 8 bases. The germline V gene has CDR1 SGHNT and CDR2 YYREEE (reference sequence). Trimming removed 4 bases from V and 5 bases from J; junction bases left unmatched: 9. There are 15 residues in the CDR3.

In its sample, this clone was seen many times. The chain combines TRBV6-6 with TRBJ1-2, with TRBD1 identical over 10 bases. With V trimmed by 2 bases and J by 4 bases, 7 bases remained unmatched. CDR3 length equals 16 residues. Germline V gene sequence: CDR1 MNHNY, CDR2 SVGAGI (reference sequence). As DNA, the CDR3 is TGTGCCAGCAGTTACCTCGGACAGGGGGAGGGCTATGGCTACACCTTC. Translating it yields CASSYLGQGEGYGYTF.